Each of the 5 T cell receptor beta chains below was sequenced from the same sample in a study of shared clonotypes between healthy human individuals. The data were produced by immunoSEQ multiplex PCR, yet TCRdb's version contains in-frame clones alone and is incomplete. This sample has about 92,000 clones, with 40% to 55% found just once. Sequencing used PBMCs. These receptors all come from a woman aged 40 to 50 in good health. Some clones in this sample may be carry-over from other donors' samples.

In this sample, this clone turned up a few times. CDR3 DNA sequence: TGCGCCAGCAGCTTGGCTGCAGAGGCCCCCCTCTATGGCTACACCTTC. Its protein product is CASSLAAEAPLYGYTF. The chain employs TRBV5-1 and TRBJ1-2; D ambiguous. Per the germline V gene, CDR1 is SGHRS and CDR2 is YFSETQ. The CDR3 contains 16 residues. Trimming shortened V by 0 bases and J by 4 bases, and 16 bases separated the two germline ends.

In the case of this clone: Sequence at one end of the junction differs from germline and may be a read error. The CDR3 DNA reads TGTGCCAGTGGTATACGTGATCAGGCGGGGGAACAGCCCCAGCATTTT. It codes for CASGIRDQAGEQPQHF. V is TRBV19 and J is TRBJ1-5, with D possibly TRBD1 on 5 matching bases. Germline V gene sequence: CDR1 LNHDA, CDR2 SQIVND (reference sequence). The CDR3 has 16 residues.

This clone was seen ten or more times. V and J are TRBV19 and TRBJ1-4, with D possibly matching TRBD1 (5 bases). The CDR3 is 14 residues long. V lost 5 bases and J 7 bases, leaving 14 bases between the germline ends. Germline CDR1 is LNHDA and CDR2 is SQIVND (reference sequence). This CDR3 reads CASSWDGRAEKLFF. For the CDR3, the DNA is TGTGCCAGTAGTTGGGACGGACGGGCTGAAAAACTGTTTTTT.

Worth noting for this clone: It is likely a read error: a sequence one base away is far more abundant. The chain is built from TRBV28 and TRBJ1-2; TRBD1 matches 7 bases. The germline CDR1 and CDR2 sequences are MDHEN and SYDVKM. The CDR3 totals 12 residues. The CDR3 here is CASSWTGYGCTF. CDR3 nucleotide sequence: TGTGCCAGCAGTTGGACAGGCTATGGCTGCACCTTC.

The J gene is TRBJ2-3, the V gene TRBV5-4; the D gene is possibly TRBD2 (5 bases). Trimming left V 4 bases short and J 1 base short, with 13 bases between. Germline V CDR1 and CDR2: SGHNT, YYREEE (reference sequence). This CDR3 has 15 amino acids. CDR3 protein: CASSRIYSGTDTQYF. The DNA for the CDR3 is TGTGCCAGCAGCCGAATTTATAGCGGCACAGATACGCAGTATTTT.